The entry below gives a single T cell receptor (beta chain) sequence along with its context. No antigen is known for it. Repertoires were generated with immunoSEQ multiplex PCR, while TCRdb's copy carries only in-frame clones and drops some. The top ten clones hold under 3.5% of a sample with under 140,000 clones, 70% to 90% of them seen once. The data derive from a study of T cell responses to AZD1222 COVID-19 vaccine. General study points: Reports indicate that nearly half of spike-specific TCRs are directed at unmutated variant regions. White British people made up most donors, females outnumbered males, and clonal diversity was possibly underestimated.

With 0 bases clipped from V and 8 bases from J, the junction kept 7 bases outside the gene matches. CDR1 is LGHNA and CDR2 is YNFKEQ in the germline V gene. The CDR3 sequence is 16 residues long. The genes are TRBV4-2 and TRBJ2-1; TRBD2 matches at 10 bases. The sample was peripheral blood, taken on day 0 of AZD1222 vaccination. This sequence was found in an adult in good health. The CDR3 loop is CASSQESGTSADEQFF. CDR3 nucleotide sequence: TGTGCCAGCAGCCAAGAGTCCGGGACTAGCGCCGATGAGCAGTTCTTC.